This entry features one T cell receptor beta chain sequence. These data are taken from a study of early T cells in non-severe SARS-CoV-2 infection. Germline V gives CDR1 SGHAT, CDR2 FQNNGV. The V end lost 5 bases, the J end lost 12 bases, and 11 bases lay between the germline ends. The CDR3 has 11 residues. One entry per CDR3 protein, called by TCRdb with MiXCR from the 5' RACE reads. The sample records some 90,000 distinct CDR3 sequences, about 15% being singletons. Source material: whole blood. The rearrangement uses TRBV11-2 and TRBJ2-1, with D possibly matching TRBD1 (5 bases). This clonotype was obtained from an adult who was a healthcare worker with PCR-confirmed SARS-CoV-2 infection or an uninfected control (not recorded which). CDR3 sequence: CASSPRVGQFF. CDR3 bases: TGTGCCAGCAGCCCCAGGGTTGGGCAGTTCTTC.